The next 25 T cell receptor beta chains were all read from a single sample in a study of a mutant IDH1 vaccine in newly diagnosed glioma. The antigens for these receptors are not known. TCRdb's copy holds only in-frame clones and misses some; the assay was immunoSEQ multiplex PCR. The sample holds 50,000 to 70,000 clones, approximately 81% seen once. Stated time point: week 35, safety follow-up. The content of each vaccine dose was 300 ug of mutant IDH1 20-mer peptide, and topical imiquimod accompanied it. Sequenced here: PBMCs, sampled from a glioma patient whose treatment included an IDH1 peptide vaccine. The receptors here all came from a man aged 30 to 39 with glioma.

The J gene is TRBJ1-1, the V gene TRBV9; D gene unclear. Germline loops: CDR1 SGDLS, CDR2 YYNGEE. The ends were cut back, 3 bases at V and 5 bases at J, with 14 bases in the middle. The CDR3 extends over 14 amino acids. This CDR3 is CASSAASGVTEAFF. DNA for the CDR3: TGTGCCAGCAGCGCGGCCTCGGGAGTTACTGAAGCTTTCTTT.

The CDR3 nucleotides are TGTGCCAGCAGTTACACGTACGACCGGCAGTTCTTC. Translated, it gives CASSYTYDRQFF. The chain links TRBV6-6 to TRBJ2-1; no clear D gene. This CDR3 is built from 12 residues. The ends were cut back, 2 bases at V and 12 bases at J, with 11 bases in the middle. The germline V gene encodes CDR1 MNHNY and CDR2 SVGAGI (reference sequence).

This clone was recorded a few times. The V call is TRBV7-9, the J call TRBJ1-4, with D tentatively TRBD1 (6 bases). This CDR3 has 14 residues. Germline CDR1 is SEHNR and CDR2 is FQNEAQ (reference sequence). Trimming took 2 bases from V and 10 from J, leaving 14 bases between them. The CDR3 reads CASSLSGGQLKLFF. The CDR3, as DNA: TGTGCCAGCAGCTTATCCGGGGGGCAATTAAAACTGTTTTTT. Using reference TRBV7-9 and TRBJ1-4 for the parts outside the CDR3, the full variable domain is DTGVSQNPRHKITKRGQNVTFRCDPISEHNRLYWYRQTLGQGPEFLTYFQNEAQLEKSRLLSDRFSAERPKGSFSTLEIQRTEQGDSAMYLCASSLSGGQLKLFFGSGTQLSVL.

The rearrangement links TRBV4-1 to TRBJ1-3, with TRBD1 matching over 9 bases. CDR1 is MGHRA, CDR2 YSYEKL, per germline. Trimming at V came to 0 bases and at J to 7 bases, leaving 1 base not matched to a gene. The CDR3 is 14 amino acids. The CDR3 protein is CASSQEQGANTIYF. The CDR3 bases are TGCGCCAGCAGCCAAGAACAGGGGGCGAACACCATATATTTT.

This clone was observed a handful of times. CDR3 DNA sequence: TGCGCCAGCAGCCTCACACAGGGACTCTACAATCAGCCCCAGCATTTT. Residues: CASSLTQGLYNQPQHF. The chain links TRBV4-1 to TRBJ1-5, with D maybe TRBD1 (6 bases). This CDR3 comprises 16 residues. V was trimmed by 4 bases and J by 3 bases, leaving 16 bases between them. Germline V CDR1 and CDR2: MGHRA, YSYEKL.

The sample holds a few counts of this clone. The J gene is TRBJ1-1, the V gene TRBV6-1, with D perhaps TRBD1 (5 bases). V was trimmed by 9 bases and J by 0 bases, leaving 14 bases between them. Germline V gene data show CDR1 as MNHNS and CDR2 as SASEGT. The CDR3 is 14 residues long. As DNA, the CDR3 is TGTGCCAGTAAAGAGGGGTTCATGAACACTGAAGCTTTCTTT. Amino acid sequence: CASKEGFMNTEAFF.

This rearrangement joins TRBV10-1 to TRBJ2-5; TRBD2 matches 8 bases. The length of the CDR3 is 13 residues. The germline V gene encodes CDR1 WNHNN and CDR2 SYGVQD (reference sequence). Trimming removed 4 bases from V and 4 bases from J; junction bases left unmatched: 2. In DNA form, the CDR3 reads TGCGCCAGCAGTGTCGGGGGGGTAGAGACCCAGTACTTC. It translates to CASSVGGVETQYF.

In DNA form, the CDR3 reads TGTGCCAGCAGCTTAGGTCGCTATCAGCCCCAGCATTTT. Translated: CASSLGRYQPQHF. The chain combines TRBV11-2 with TRBJ1-5; D not certain. Germline CDR1 reads SGHAT; CDR2 reads FQNNGV. V lost 1 base and J lost 5, with 6 bases in between. The length of the CDR3 is 13 residues.

The V call is TRBV19, the J call TRBJ1-5; no clear D gene. Trimming stripped 3 bases from V and 2 bases from J, with 11 bases between. CDR1 LNHDA and CDR2 SQIVND come from the germline V gene (reference sequence). The CDR3 runs 15 residues. DNA for the CDR3: TGTGCCAGTAGTATTCTTGCCGGTGGCAATCAGCCCCAGCATTTT. Translation: CASSILAGGNQPQHF.

The V call is TRBV7-8, the J call TRBJ2-7; D perhaps matches TRBD2 (5 bases). Trimming took off 1 base at V and 1 base at J, with 8 bases between the two ends. Germline V gives CDR1 SGHVS, CDR2 FQNEAQ. This CDR3 is 14 amino acids long. CDR3 loop: CASSLGSGSYEQYF. DNA for the CDR3: TGTGCCAGCAGCTTAGGGTCGGGATCCTACGAGCAGTACTTC.

The chain is built from TRBV5-4 and TRBJ2-3, with TRBD2 as a possible D gene (6 bases). The germline V gene encodes CDR1 SGHNT and CDR2 YYREEE (reference sequence). V shed 3 bases and J shed 0 bases, with 14 bases lying between them. This CDR3 region has 16 residues. CDR3 nucleotide sequence: TGTGCCAGCAGCTCCGGGACTCCGTTTAGCACAGATACGCAGTATTTT. Encoded protein: CASSSGTPFSTDTQYF.

CDR3 loop: CASSLVRVVEETQYF. Written as DNA, the CDR3 is TGTGCCAGCAGCTTAGTAAGGGTGGTGGAAGAGACCCAGTACTTC. The J gene is TRBJ2-5, the V gene TRBV7-9; D not resolved. Germline assignment: CDR1 SEHNR and CDR2 FQNEAQ (reference sequence). V lost 1 base and J 3 bases, leaving 12 bases between the germline ends. The CDR3 is 15 residues long.

The genes are TRBV7-9 and TRBJ1-2; 8 bases map to TRBD1. The germline gives CDR1 SEHNR, CDR2 FQNEAQ (reference sequence). The CDR3 contains 15 residues. V lost 1 base and J lost 7; bases outside the gene matches: 8. The CDR3 spells CASSLERAGGVGYTF. The CDR3 region has the DNA TGTGCCAGCAGCTTAGAACGAGCAGGGGGCGTTGGCTACACCTTC.

This clone appeared a single time. This chain connects TRBV7-8 to TRBJ1-2; D is possibly TRBD1 (6 bases). Looked up from germline, CDR1 is SGHVS and CDR2 is FQNEAQ. V lost 4 bases, J lost 4 bases, and 10 bases lay in between. The length of the CDR3 is 13 residues. Here the CDR3 DNA reads TGTGCCAGCAGCTCGGGACAATTCTATGGCTACACCTTC. Amino acids: CASSSGQFYGYTF.

The chain combines TRBV28 with TRBJ1-6; TRBD1 agrees at 9 bases. The CDR3 is 15 residues long. Germline-derived CDR1 and CDR2 are MDHEN and SYDVKM. V shed 0 bases and J 6 bases; nucleotides not matched to a gene: 0. CDR3 bases: TGTGCCAGCAGTTTATGGGGACAGGGTAATTCACCCCTCCACTTT. It encodes CASSLWGQGNSPLHF.

This clone has only one observation. The genes are TRBV13 and TRBJ1-2; D is unclear. Germline loops: CDR1 PRHDT, CDR2 FYEKMQ (reference sequence). The CDR3 has 12 amino acids. Trimming pared 4 bases from V and 5 bases from J, leaving 8 bases between. The CDR3 spells CASSSFYYGYTF. CDR3 nucleotides: TGTGCCAGCAGCTCCTTCTATTATGGCTACACCTTC.

The V and J genes are TRBV27 and TRBJ2-7; tentative D call: TRBD2 (6 bases). The CDR3 runs to 15 residues. V was shortened by 6 bases and J by 2 bases, with 17 bases between the two germline ends. CDR1 MNHEY and CDR2 SMNVEV come from the germline V gene (reference sequence). DNA of the CDR3: TGTGCCAGCAGCGCTGGCGCGGGACGAACCTACGAGCAGTACTTC. Translating gives CASSAGAGRTYEQYF.

V gene TRBV11-2 combines with J gene TRBJ2-5, with D uncertain. Germline lookup yields CDR1 SGHAT and CDR2 FQNNGV. This CDR3 has 13 residues. Trimming shortened V by 2 bases and J by 2 bases, and 6 bases separated the two germline ends. The CDR3 DNA follows: TGTGCCAGCAGCTTAACCCCACAAGAGACCCAGTACTTC. Its translation is CASSLTPQETQYF. Based on the CDR3 plus reference TRBV11-2 and TRBJ2-5, the full variable domain is EAGVAQSPRYKIIEKRQSVAFWCNPISGHATLYWYQQILGQGPKLLIQFQNNGVVDDSQLPKDRFSAERLKGVDSTLKIQPAKLEDSAVYLCASSLTPQETQYFGPGTRLLVL.

V usage is TRBV7-9 and J usage is TRBJ2-1; TRBD2 aligns across 9 bases. CDR3 length: 15 amino acids. The V and J ends lost 6 bases and 5 bases, in that order; junction bases with no gene match: 8. The germline V gene encodes CDR1 SEHNR and CDR2 FQNEAQ (reference sequence). The CDR3 is CASRNSGGRNNEQFF. The CDR3 bases are TGTGCCAGCAGAAATAGCGGGGGTCGAAACAATGAGCAGTTCTTC.

This clone was observed a handful of times. CDR3 sequence: CASSPQGARNTEAFF. DNA of the CDR3: TGTGCCAGCAGCCCTCAGGGGGCGCGGAACACTGAAGCTTTCTTT. J is TRBJ1-1 and V is TRBV9, with 8 bases identical to TRBD1. The CDR3 spans 15 residues. From germline, CDR1 is SGDLS and CDR2 YYNGEE. V was clipped by 4 bases and J by 1 base; unmatched bases: 6.

V is TRBV28 and J is TRBJ1-2; D perhaps matches TRBD1 (6 bases). The V end was cut by 8 bases, the J end by 6 bases, with 16 bases between. CDR1 and CDR2 (germline): MDHEN, SYDVKM. The CDR3 covers 13 residues. As DNA, the CDR3 is TGTGCCAGCCGTCCGGGGGGCGCCAATGGCTACACCTTC. It yields the protein CASRPGGANGYTF.

CDR3 bases: TGTGCCAGCAGCGGCACCCTGGGGTCCTACAATGAGCAGTTCTTC. Protein sequence: CASSGTLGSYNEQFF. This rearrangement joins TRBV9 to TRBJ2-1; D not resolved. This CDR3 spans 15 amino acids. The V end was cut by 3 bases, the J end by 1 base, with 11 bases between. Germline CDR1 is SGDLS and CDR2 is YYNGEE.

The chain couples TRBV5-4 to TRBJ1-2, with D uncertain. This CDR3 is 12 amino acids long. Deletions cut 5 bases from V and 4 bases from J, with 9 bases between. Germline V lookup: CDR1 SGHNT, CDR2 YYREEE (reference sequence). The CDR3 DNA reads TGTGCCAGCAGTTTAGATACCTATGGCTACACCTTC. It yields the protein CASSLDTYGYTF.

The chain employs TRBV10-3 and TRBJ1-2; no clear D. Germline CDR1 reads ENHRY; CDR2 reads SYGVKD. The CDR3 length is 11 residues. V lost 4 bases and J 4 bases, leaving 4 bases between the germline ends. CDR3 sequence reads: CAISAGYGYTF. DNA for the CDR3: TGTGCCATCAGTGCGGGCTATGGCTACACCTTC.

The chain couples TRBV18 to TRBJ1-2; 11 bases map to TRBD1. This CDR3 spans 20 amino acids. With 1 base clipped from V and 2 bases from J, the junction kept 15 bases outside the gene matches. Germline loops: CDR1 KGHSH, CDR2 LQKENI. CDR3 region: CASSPLPTRTGGGSNYGYTF. The CDR3 coding sequence is TGTGCCAGCTCACCACTCCCCACCCGGACAGGGGGCGGATCCAACTATGGCTACACCTTC.